These 11 T cell receptor beta chains were all obtained from the same sample, sequenced in a study of cytomegalovirus exposure and HLA in healthy donors. 60 Vbeta and 13 Jbeta primers were used in PCR. The table came from immunoSEQ multiplex PCR; TCRdb's copy has only in-frame clones and leaves some out. The repertoire includes some 150,000 clones, 75% to 80% of them detected once, and under 4.5% sits in the top ten. The material sequenced was PBMCs. These receptors were collected from a man between 18 and 29 years old in good health and CMV-seronegative.

This clone has just one count. The V and J genes are TRBV11-2 and TRBJ2-5, with D possibly being TRBD1 (6 bases). The CDR3 consists of 13 residues. The V gene lost 0 bases and the J gene lost 6 bases, with 8 bases spanning the gap. Germline V gives CDR1 SGHAT, CDR2 FQNNGV. The CDR3 DNA follows: TGTGCCAGCAGCTTAGACAGGGGACAGACCCAGTACTTC. It translates to CASSLDRGQTQYF. The variable domain in full, completed from reference TRBV11-2 and TRBJ2-5, reads EAGVAQSPRYKIIEKRQSVAFWCNPISGHATLYWYQQILGQGPKLLIQFQNNGVVDDSQLPKDRFSAERLKGVDSTLKIQPAKLEDSAVYLCASSLDRGQTQYFGPGTRLLVL.

The chain links TRBV7-6 to TRBJ1-1; D unresolved. V was shortened by 1 base and J by 6 bases, with 9 bases between the two germline ends. Looked up from germline, CDR1 is SGHVS and CDR2 is FNYEAQ. CDR3 length: 13 residues. In nucleotides, the CDR3 is TGTGCCAGCAGCTTAGGAGGGCTACCTGAAGCTTTCTTT. It yields the protein CASSLGGLPEAFF.

The chain combines TRBV30 with TRBJ1-2, with D possibly matching TRBD1 (5 bases). V was pared by 1 base and J by 7 bases, with 13 bases between. Germline assignment: CDR1 GTSNPN and CDR2 SVGIG (reference sequence). The CDR3 covers 13 residues. DNA for the CDR3: TGTGCCTGGAGTGCCTCGAGGCAGGGTGGCTACACCTTC. Translation gives CAWSASRQGGYTF.

The chain has TRBV28 and TRBJ2-7; no definite D call. CDR1 is MDHEN, CDR2 SYDVKM, per germline. This CDR3 has 12 residues. The V and J ends lost 3 bases and 6 bases respectively, with 9 bases between them. The CDR3 region has the DNA TGTGCCAGCAGTTTTAATGGCGGCGAGCAGTACTTC. Translation: CASSFNGGEQYF. Filled out from reference TRBV28 and TRBJ2-7, the complete variable domain reads DVKVTQSSRYLVKRTGEKVFLECVQDMDHENMFWYRQDPGLGLRLIYFSYDVKMKEKGDIPEGYSVSREKKERFSLILESASTNQTSMYLCASSFNGGEQYFGPGTRLTVT.

The chain uses TRBV7-6 and TRBJ2-7, with D possibly TRBD2 on 6 matching bases. Germline V CDR1 and CDR2: SGHVS, FNYEAQ. V lost 1 base, J lost 2 bases, and 12 bases lay in between. CDR3 length: 15 residues. In DNA form, the CDR3 reads TGTGCCAGCAGCTTAGAGGCGGGAAATCCCTACGAGCAGTACTTC. Protein: CASSLEAGNPYEQYF.

The rearrangement joins TRBV7-8 to TRBJ2-6; TRBD1 aligns across 9 bases. CDR1 is SGHVS, CDR2 FQNEAQ, per germline. The CDR3 loop spans 16 amino acids. The V gene end was trimmed by 5 bases and the J gene end by 0 bases; junction bases not matched to a gene: 2. The chain's CDR3 is CASSQTGGSGANVLTF. CDR3 in DNA: TGTGCCAGCAGCCAGACAGGGGGCTCTGGGGCCAACGTCCTGACTTTC.

A single count supports this clone. This chain uses TRBV28 with TRBJ1-1; 9 positions match TRBD1. Germline-derived CDR1 and CDR2 are MDHEN and SYDVKM. V dropped 3 bases and J dropped 5; count of bases not matched to a gene: 10. The CDR3 extends over 16 amino acids. The CDR3 DNA reads TGTGCCAGCAGTTTCCCGAGAGGACAGGGGAGGACTGAAGCTTTCTTT. Translated, it gives CASSFPRGQGRTEAFF.

The chain couples TRBV7-9 to TRBJ1-4, with D possibly being TRBD1 (5 bases). Trimming took off 4 bases at V and 5 bases at J, with 20 bases between the two ends. CDR3 length: 17 amino acids. Looked up from germline, CDR1 is SEHNR and CDR2 is FQNEAQ (reference sequence). CDR3 nucleotide sequence: TGTGCCAGCAGCTCTTACCCATCCAGGGAATCCAATGAAAAACTGTTTTTT. Amino acids: CASSSYPSRESNEKLFF.

In this sample, this clone turned up a few times. The rearrangement uses TRBV7-2 and TRBJ2-7; D is perhaps TRBD1 (6 bases). This CDR3 region has 15 residues. CDR1 SGHTA and CDR2 FQGNSA come from the germline V gene. The V end lost 0 bases, the J end lost 6 bases, and 15 bases lay between the germline ends. The CDR3 sequence: CASSLATRGLSEQYF. The CDR3 DNA is TGTGCCAGCAGCTTAGCGACCAGGGGCCTATCCGAGCAGTACTTC.

The chain uses TRBV7-6 and TRBJ1-2; possible D gene TRBD1, 5 bases. CDR3 length equals 14 residues. Between the trimmed V and J ends, which lost 1 base and 6 bases, there was a span of 12 bases. Germline values: CDR1 SGHVS, CDR2 FNYEAQ. CDR3 nucleotides: TGTGCCAGCAGCTTAGGGCAGGGATGGCATGGCTACACCTTC. Amino acids: CASSLGQGWHGYTF.

The V and J genes are TRBV9 and TRBJ2-3, with a weak D call TRBD2 (6 bases). CDR3 length equals 14 residues. Per the germline V gene, CDR1 is SGDLS and CDR2 is YYNGEE. V lost 2 bases and J 6 bases, leaving 13 bases between the germline ends. This chain's CDR3 is CASSVFQSGDTQYF. The CDR3 DNA reads TGTGCCAGCAGCGTCTTTCAGAGCGGGGATACGCAGTATTTT. Complete variable domain (other parts from reference TRBV9 and TRBJ2-3): DSGVTQTPKHLITATGQRVTLRCSPRSGDLSVYWYQQSLDQGLQFLIQYYNGEERAKGNILERFSAQQFPDLHSELNLSSLELGDSALYFCASSVFQSGDTQYFGPGTRLTVL.